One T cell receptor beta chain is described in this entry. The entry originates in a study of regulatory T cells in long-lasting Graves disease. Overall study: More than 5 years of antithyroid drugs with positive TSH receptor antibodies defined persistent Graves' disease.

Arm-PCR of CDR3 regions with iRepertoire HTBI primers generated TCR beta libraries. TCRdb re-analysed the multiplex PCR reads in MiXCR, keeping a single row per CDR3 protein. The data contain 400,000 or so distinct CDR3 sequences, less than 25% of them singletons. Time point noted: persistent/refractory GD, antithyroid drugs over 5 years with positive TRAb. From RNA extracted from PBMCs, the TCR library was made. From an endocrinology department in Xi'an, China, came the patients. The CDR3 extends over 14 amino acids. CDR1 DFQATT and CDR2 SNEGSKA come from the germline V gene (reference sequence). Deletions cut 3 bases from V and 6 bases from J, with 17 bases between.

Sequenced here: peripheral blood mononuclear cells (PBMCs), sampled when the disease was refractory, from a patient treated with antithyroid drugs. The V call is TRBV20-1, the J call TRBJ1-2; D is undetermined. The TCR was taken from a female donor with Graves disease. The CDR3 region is CSASQEGIADGYTF. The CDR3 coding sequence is TGCAGTGCTAGTCAAGAAGGGATAGCGGATGGCTACACCTTC.